The 4 T cell receptor beta chains below come from one sample, sequenced in a study of early T cells in non-severe SARS-CoV-2 infection. Using its own MiXCR run on the 5' RACE reads, TCRdb lists one record per CDR3 protein. The sample has approximately 67,000 distinct CDR3 sequences, roughly 9% seen once. Input material: whole blood. The origin of the receptors is an adult who was a healthcare worker with PCR-confirmed SARS-CoV-2 infection or an uninfected control (not recorded which).

This clonotype was detected ten times or more. The CDR3, as DNA: TGCGCCAGCGTGTCAGGAGAGAAGGCGCAGTATTTT. It translates to CASVSGEKAQYF. The chain carries TRBV10-2 and TRBJ2-3, with D uncertain. Trimming removed 8 bases from V and 10 bases from J, with 16 bases in between. The CDR3 is 12 residues long. In germline, CDR1 is WSHSY, CDR2 SAAADI.

This clonotype occurred a few times. The chain couples TRBV5-4 to TRBJ1-1; D gene uncertain. Germline-derived CDR1 and CDR2 are SGHNT and YYREEE (reference sequence). This CDR3 region has 13 residues. V was trimmed by 2 bases and J by 1 base, leaving 6 bases between them. The CDR3 loop is CASSFSQNTEAFF. As DNA, the CDR3 is TGTGCCAGCAGCTTTTCCCAGAACACTGAAGCTTTCTTT.

This chain joins TRBV27 and TRBJ2-4; D possibly corresponds to TRBD1 (5 bases). This CDR3 is 15 amino acids long. Per germline, CDR1 MNHEY and CDR2 SMNVEV (reference sequence). The ends were cut back, 7 bases at V and 0 bases at J, with 13 bases in the middle. The CDR3 DNA follows: TGTGCCAGCAATACGACAGAGACAGCCAAAAACATTCAGTACTTC. This translates into CASNTTETAKNIQYF.

This clonotype was counted a few times. The V call is TRBV5-1, the J call TRBJ1-5; D gene unclear. Per the germline V gene, CDR1 is SGHRS and CDR2 is YFSETQ. This CDR3 contains 13 residues. The V gene lost 0 bases and the J gene lost 6 bases, with 7 bases spanning the gap. The CDR3 reads CASSLAYGQPQHF. The CDR3 DNA reads as TGCGCCAGCAGCTTGGCCTACGGTCAGCCCCAGCATTTT.